Listed below are T cell receptor beta chains from one sample, sequenced in a study of T-cell memory formation after mild COVID-19. TCRdb re-derived calls from the 5' RACE reads in MiXCR, one entry per CDR3 protein. Among around 130,000 distinct CDR3 sequences listed, over 15% were seen once. Sequences were obtained from PBMCs or a T cell subset sorted from them (not recorded which). These receptors all come from a man younger than 35 who had mild COVID-19 (a few samples of this study predate the infection). Cell type and time point are not known. The CDR3 runs from the conserved cysteine through the conserved F or W. D genes are given only for firm matches. Clone size is given for some rows only: seen once, a few or many times, or a class if the clone is expanded.

TRBV20-1,few,TRBJ2-3,NA,CSADPQGRTDTQYF,TGCAGTGCTGATCCCCAGGGCCGCACAGATACGCAGTATTTT
TRBV5-1,many,TRBJ1-4,TRBD1,CASSLEGAREKLFF,TGCGCCAGCAGCTTGGAGGGGGCGCGGGAAAAACTGTTTTTT
TRBV21-1,NA,TRBJ2-5,NA,CASSNSEGLQETQYF,TGTGCCAGCAGCAACAGCGAGGGGCTTCAAGAGACCCAGTACTTC
TRBV3-1,once,TRBJ1-6,TRBD1,CASSLAGQGESPLHF,TGTGCCAGCAGCTTAGCCGGACAGGGGGAATCACCCCTCCACTTT
TRBV4-1,NA,TRBJ2-7,NA,CASSQVGSYEQYF,TGCGCCAGCAGCCAAGTTGGGTCCTACGAGCAGTACTTC
TRBV27,many,TRBJ2-2,TRBD2,CATGLWQLNTGELFF,TGTGCCACGGGACTATGGCAGTTGAACACCGGGGAGCTGTTTTTT
TRBV20-1,NA,TRBJ1-5,NA,CSATGASDQPQHF,TGCAGTGCTACAGGGGCCTCCGATCAGCCCCAGCATTTT
TRBV4-2,NA,TRBJ2-5,TRBD2,CASSQYLAGGIQETQYF,TGTGCCAGCAGCCAGTATCTAGCGGGGGGAATCCAAGAGACCCAGTACTTC
TRBV5-4,NA,TRBJ2-2,NA,CASNDLGGANTGELFF,TGTGCCAGCAATGACCTGGGGGGAGCGAACACCGGGGAGCTGTTTTTT
TRBV2,NA,TRBJ2-3,NA,CASSDETDTQYF,TGTGCCAGCAGTGACGAGACAGATACGCAGTATTTT
TRBV4-2,few,TRBJ1-4,NA,CASSNRATNEKLFF,TGTGCCAGCAGCAACCGGGCAACTAATGAAAAACTGTTTTTT
TRBV5-6,few,TRBJ2-1,NA,CASSLAWTEEQFF,TGTGCCAGCAGCTTGGCCTGGACTGAAGAGCAGTTCTTC
TRBV4-2,few,TRBJ2-3,TRBD2,CASSQGTSISTDTQYF,TGTGCCAGCAGCCAAGGGACTAGCATTAGCACAGATACGCAGTATTTT
TRBV5-1,few,TRBJ1-3,NA,CASSSISGNTIYF,TGCGCCAGCAGCTCCATCTCTGGAAACACCATATATTTT
TRBV7-2,NA,TRBJ2-7,NA,CASSYGPGAYEQYF,TGTGCCAGCAGCTACGGCCCGGGGGCCTACGAGCAGTACTTC
TRBV5-1,NA,TRBJ2-1,TRBD2,CASSQSGDSYNEQFF,TGCGCCAGCAGCCAAAGCGGGGACTCCTACAATGAGCAGTTCTTC
TRBV5-1,NA,TRBJ2-2,TRBD2,CASSLAPGLGNTGELFF,TGCGCCAGCAGCTTGGCTCCGGGACTAGGCAACACCGGGGAGCTGTTTTTT
TRBV6-6,NA,TRBJ1-2,TRBD1,CASRTSYRDRADSNYGYTF,TGTGCCAGCAGGACGTCTTATCGGGACAGGGCGGACTCTAACTATGGCTACACCTTC
TRBV19,few,TRBJ2-3,TRBD1,CASRTGSWDTQYF,TGTGCCAGTCGGACAGGCAGCTGGGATACGCAGTATTTT
TRBV20-1,NA,TRBJ2-5,TRBD1,CSARSGTGGMGTQYF,TGCAGTGCTAGATCCGGGACAGGGGGCATGGGGACCCAGTACTTC
TRBV12-3/TRBV12-4,many,TRBJ1-6,TRBD1,CASRYSWTGSSPLHF,TGTGCCAGCAGATACTCCTGGACAGGAAGCTCACCCCTCCACTTT
TRBV14,NA,TRBJ2-3,NA,CASSDRPTDTQYF,TGTGCCAGCAGCGACAGACCCACAGATACGCAGTATTTT
TRBV7-2,NA,TRBJ2-1,TRBD2,CASSSPRGDNEQFF,TGTGCCAGCAGCTCCCCCCGGGGGGACAATGAGCAGTTCTTC
TRBV20-1,few,TRBJ2-1,TRBD1,CSARDRTGGIIPLGAYNEQFF,TGCAGTGCTAGAGATCGGACAGGGGGCATCATACCCTTAGGAGCCTACAATGAGCAGTTCTTC
TRBV18,NA,TRBJ2-1,NA,CASSGTQNNEQFF,TGTGCCAGCTCCGGGACCCAGAACAATGAGCAGTTCTTC
TRBV5-1,few,TRBJ1-2,TRBD1,CASSLTGTAHGYTF,TGCGCCAGCAGCTTAACCGGGACAGCACATGGCTACACCTTC
TRBV5-1,NA,TRBJ1-2,NA,CASSFTPTNYGYTF,TGCGCCAGCAGCTTCACTCCAACCAACTATGGCTACACCTTC
TRBV7-2,many,TRBJ2-3,TRBD2,CASSPPQRAGGRSDTQYF,TGTGCCAGCAGCCCCCCCCAACGAGCGGGGGGGCGTTCGGATACGCAGTATTTT
TRBV15,few,TRBJ2-3,TRBD1,CATSRGDRGHTQYF,TGTGCCACCAGCAGAGGGGACAGGGGGCATACGCAGTATTTT
TRBV4-1,NA,TRBJ2-5,TRBD2,CASSRYGLAGGQETQYF,TGCGCCAGCAGCCGATACGGACTAGCGGGGGGACAAGAGACCCAGTACTTC
TRBV12-3/TRBV12-4,NA,TRBJ1-6,NA,CASSLGLPLHF,TGTGCCAGCAGTTTGGGCCTCCCCCTCCACTTT
TRBV29-1,many,TRBJ2-3,NA,CSVNAGGSTDTQYF,TGCAGCGTCAACGCCGGCGGGAGCACAGATACGCAGTATTTT
TRBV6-2/TRBV6-3,few,TRBJ2-1,NA,CASIDSQTYNEQFF,TGTGCCAGTATCGACAGTCAAACCTACAATGAGCAGTTCTTC
TRBV6-6,NA,TRBJ2-3,NA,CASSDGGSRTDTQYF,TGTGCCAGCAGCGACGGAGGCAGTCGCACAGATACGCAGTATTTT
TRBV10-3,few,TRBJ2-7,NA,CAISEIGGDEQYF,TGTGCCATCAGTGAGATAGGGGGTGACGAGCAGTACTTC
TRBV3-1,NA,TRBJ1-2,NA,CASSQGVGYGYTF,TGTGCCAGCAGCCAGGGGGTAGGCTATGGCTACACCTTC
TRBV27,NA,TRBJ2-6,NA,CASRRGGPSGANVLTF,TGTGCCAGCAGGAGGGGGGGCCCCTCCGGGGCCAACGTCCTGACTTTC
TRBV7-3,NA,TRBJ1-1,NA,CASSLSSGSTEAFF,TGTGCCAGCAGCTTATCATCGGGTAGCACTGAAGCTTTCTTT
TRBV5-1,many,TRBJ2-2,NA,CASSVGTHQMNTGELFF,TGCGCCAGCAGCGTAGGGACACACCAGATGAACACCGGGGAGCTGTTTTTT
TRBV5-1,few,TRBJ2-2,NA,CASSLSLVITGELFF,TGCGCCAGCAGCTTGAGCCTAGTTATCACCGGGGAGCTGTTTTTT
TRBV20-1,few,TRBJ1-2,NA,CSAKARDFYGYTF,TGCAGTGCTAAAGCCAGGGATTTCTATGGCTACACCTTC
TRBV5-4,NA,TRBJ1-2,NA,CASSSYYTAYGYTF,TGTGCCAGCAGCTCGTATTACACCGCCTATGGCTACACCTTC
TRBV7-9,NA,TRBJ2-3,TRBD1,CASSRNRGPTDTQYF,TGTGCCAGCAGCCGTAACAGGGGGCCCACAGATACGCAGTATTTT